A selection of T cell receptor beta chains follows, all from one sample in a study of T cell responses to AZD1222 COVID-19 vaccine. Sequencing used immunoSEQ multiplex PCR; TCRdb keeps in-frame clones, though not all of them. The repertoire has some 130,000 clones, about four fifths of them found once; the top ten carry over 3.5%. The material sequenced was peripheral blood, taken on day 0 of AZD1222 vaccination. The source of these receptors is an adult in good health. The CDR3 runs from the conserved cysteine through the conserved F or W. Fields, in order: V gene, D gene, clone size, J gene, CDR3 DNA, CDR3 protein. A D gene is named only where the DNA matches it firmly. A row's size may be missing; if present it is once, few, many or a size class.

>TRBV6-5|NA|NA|TRBJ1-1
TGTGCCAGCACCTTAACGGGGGGGCGCACTGAAGCTTTCTTT
CASTLTGGRTEAFF
>TRBV30|NA|NA|TRBJ1-6
TGTGCCTGGAGTGTACGTAATTCACCCCTCCACTTT
CAWSVRNSPLHF
>TRBV28|TRBD2|NA|TRBJ2-2
TGTGCCAGCAGCTCAGCGGGGCCCGGGGAGCTGTTTTTT
CASSSAGPGELFF
>TRBV27|TRBD2|once|TRBJ2-2
TGTGCCAGCAGTTCCCGGGGACTAGCGGGGGGGCCGACCACCGGGGAGCTGTTTTTT
CASSSRGLAGGPTTGELFF
>TRBV30|TRBD1|NA|TRBJ2-7
TGTGCCTGGAGTGGAATGGGACAGAACCGGCGGTTC
CAWSGMGQNRRF
>TRBV11-2|TRBD1|NA|TRBJ2-7
TGTGCCAGCAGTCGACAGGGATTCAGCTCCTACGAGCAGTACTTC
CASSRQGFSSYEQYF
>TRBV28|NA|NA|TRBJ1-6
TGTGCCAGCAGTTTACTGTCGACCGGGGATTCACCCCTCCACTTT
CASSLLSTGDSPLHF
>TRBV19|NA|NA|TRBJ1-3
TGTGCCAGTCACGACAGGCACTCTGGAAACACCATATATTTT
CASHDRHSGNTIYF
>TRBV11-2|NA|NA|TRBJ1-4
TGTGCCAGCAGCTTTGCAGGGTCGGATGAAAAACTGTTTTTT
CASSFAGSDEKLFF
>TRBV5-1|NA|NA|TRBJ2-5
TGCGCCAGCAGCTTGTATGGGGGGCCTCAAGAGACCCAGTACTTC
CASSLYGGPQETQYF
>TRBV6-4|NA|NA|TRBJ2-6
TGTGCCAGCAGTGAAAGTGAAAACTCTGGGGCCAACGTCCTGACTTTC
CASSESENSGANVLTF
>TRBV6-5|TRBD2|NA|TRBJ2-2
TGTGCCAGCCTGGGACTAGCGGACACCGGGGAGCTGTTTTTT
CASLGLADTGELFF
>TRBV11-2|NA|NA|TRBJ2-1
TGTGCCAGCAGCTTAAGGGCCAGCAATGAGCAGTTCTTC
CASSLRASNEQFF
>TRBV5-1|TRBD1|NA|TRBJ1-2
TGCGCCAGCAGCTTGGGACAGGGAACCGGCTACACCTTC
CASSLGQGTGYTF
>TRBV5-1|NA|NA|TRBJ1-1
TGCGCCAGCAGCTTGGCCCGGTCAAATGAAGCTTTCTTT
CASSLARSNEAFF
>TRBV27|NA|NA|TRBJ1-6
TGTGCCAGTACCCAAGTACGGTTCCCAAATTCACCCCTCCACTTT
CASTQVRFPNSPLHF
>TRBV15|NA|NA|TRBJ1-5
TGTGCCACCAGATTGGGGGATCAGCCCCAGCATTTT
CATRLGDQPQHF